This passage covers 6 T cell receptor beta chains from one sample sequenced in a study of CD8+CD57+ T cells in acquired aplastic anemia. CD8+CD57+ cell expansion had been shown by flow cytometry in patients chosen for sequencing. Genomic DNA constituted the template upon which TCR beta VDJ and CDR3 profiling was performed. TCRdb reprocessed the reads via MiXCR and lists one record per CDR3 protein. The sample contains 200,000 to 250,000 distinct CDR3 sequences, around half of which appear only once. The sample was sorted CD4+, CD8+, or CD8+CD57+ T cells (not recorded which) from PBMCs. The origin of the receptors is a human donor with aplastic anemia.

Ten or more counts support this clonotype. The rearrangement links TRBV7-2 to TRBJ1-4; D unresolved. Germline values: CDR1 SGHTA, CDR2 FQGNSA. This CDR3 contains 13 residues. V lost 5 bases and J lost 8, with 12 bases in between. The CDR3, as DNA: TGTGCCAGCAGCCTCTTGTCTGAGGAAAAACTGTTTTTT. It yields the protein CASSLLSEEKLFF.

This clonotype was picked up a small number of times. V usage is TRBV28 and J usage is TRBJ1-3, with a tentative D call TRBD1 (6 bases). V gave up 2 bases and J gave up 7 bases, with 21 bases separating them. Germline values: CDR1 MDHEN, CDR2 SYDVKM. The CDR3 is 17 amino acids. The CDR3 nucleotides are TGTGCCAGCAGTTTAACGTATGGGGGCCCCGAGGGGAACACCATATATTTT. Residues: CASSLTYGGPEGNTIYF.

Regarding this clonotype: No conserved phenylalanine or tryptophan ends this CDR3, so it is likely a read error. The CDR3 is CASSQEGRTLHS. The CDR3 DNA reads TGTGCCAGCAGCCAAGAGGGTCGGACCCTCCACTCT. J is TRBJ1-6 and V is TRBV4-2; D not certain. The V gene's germline CDR1 is LGHNA and CDR2 YNFKEQ. V gave up 0 bases and J gave up 14 bases, with 8 bases separating them. The CDR3 is 12 amino acids.

The table lists this clonotype with many counts. This chain uses TRBV2 with TRBJ2-1; tentatively, D is TRBD2 (6 bases). The germline CDR1 and CDR2 sequences are SNHLY and FYNNEI. The CDR3 loop spans 12 amino acids. V dropped 10 bases and J dropped 6 bases, with 13 bases sitting between them. The CDR3 region is CATRDWGNEQFF. Here the CDR3 DNA reads TGTGCCACCCGGGACTGGGGCAATGAGCAGTTCTTC.

The chain combines TRBV20-1 with TRBJ1-2, with D perhaps TRBD1 (5 bases). This CDR3 is built from 13 residues. V lost 6 bases to trimming and J lost 8 bases, with 19 bases between them. Germline CDR1 DFQATT, CDR2 SNEGSKA (reference sequence). This CDR3 is CSAAEGRATGYTF. CDR3 sequence (DNA): TGCAGTGCGGCGGAGGGGCGGGCAACCGGCTACACCTTC.

This clonotype was observed at least ten times. This chain uses TRBV7-9 with TRBJ1-2, with D perhaps matching TRBD1 (5 bases). V gave up 7 bases and J gave up 1 base, with 16 bases separating them. Germline V gives CDR1 SEHNR, CDR2 FQNEAQ (reference sequence). The CDR3 consists of 15 residues. CDR3 region: CASNQFDSHNYGYTF. CDR3 sequence (DNA): TGTGCCAGCAACCAATTTGACAGCCATAACTATGGCTACACCTTC. Full variable domain (missing parts from reference TRBV7-9 and TRBJ1-2): DTGVSQNPRHKITKRGQNVTFRCDPISEHNRLYWYRQTLGQGPEFLTYFQNEAQLEKSRLLSDRFSAERPKGSFSTLEIQRTEQGDSAMYLCASNQFDSHNYGYTFGSGTRLTVV.